The clone carrying this TCR beta chain was counted many times. Its antigen is not identified. V trimming: 3 bases; J trimming: 6 bases; junction bases outside the gene matches: 15. Germline CDR1 and CDR2: SGHTA and FQGNSA. CDR3 length: 17 residues. The record originates from a study of T cells in Graves' hyperthyroidism and ophthalmopathy. Findings and limits, study-wide: Stable hyperthyroidism and ophthalmopathy were separated using 13 V-J signatures.

Amplification targeted TCR beta CDR3 regions from RNA transcripts. RT-PCR in the first round (using the HTBI primer set) targeted the TCR CDR3. TCRdb redid the calling of the multiplex PCR reads with MiXCR, one entry per CDR3 protein. Here the sample spans hundreds of thousands of distinct CDR3 sequences, 13% to 15% being singletons. The sample consisted of blood. This sequence originates from a young woman with Graves' hyperthyroidism. The chain combines TRBV7-2 with TRBJ2-3; 7 bases fit TRBD1. The CDR3 region has the DNA TGTGCCAGCAGCTTGTCCTCAGGGGGAACCAGTTTGGATACGCAGTATTTT. Protein sequence: CASSLSSGGTSLDTQYF.